Described below is a single TCR beta chain sequence and its context. Its antigen remains unidentified. These data belong to a study of T cell clones after liver transplantation. Background on the study: A pre-transplant mixed lymphocyte reaction with TCRbeta sequencing defined graft-donor-reactive clones followed in post-transplant blood. Three of eight recipients were HCV-positive; others had non-autoimmune, non-viral indications.

General observations from the study: Post-transplant, graft-donor-reactive CD4 TCRbeta sequences in blood dropped significantly in most of the 8 subjects. A larger donor-reactive than third-party decline suggested partial antigen-specific deletion.

Germline V gene lookup returns CDR1 SGHTA and CDR2 FQGNSA. The V end lost 5 bases, the J end lost 1 base, and 10 bases lay between the germline ends. The CDR3 sequence is 14 residues long. Profiling relied on immunoSEQ multiplex PCR, and the TCRdb table lists in-frame clones only, not all of them. The sample has some 80,000 clones; around four fifths are singletons. The sample in question was CD4+ T cells from blood, obtained about 50 months after liver transplant. This sequence was found in a human patient who received a liver transplant. Some T cells here may be from the graft donor. The chain couples TRBV7-2 to TRBJ2-3; no definite D call. The CDR3 spells CASSAKQRTDTQYF. In nucleotides, the CDR3 is TGTGCCAGCAGCGCAAAACAACGCACAGATACGCAGTATTTT.